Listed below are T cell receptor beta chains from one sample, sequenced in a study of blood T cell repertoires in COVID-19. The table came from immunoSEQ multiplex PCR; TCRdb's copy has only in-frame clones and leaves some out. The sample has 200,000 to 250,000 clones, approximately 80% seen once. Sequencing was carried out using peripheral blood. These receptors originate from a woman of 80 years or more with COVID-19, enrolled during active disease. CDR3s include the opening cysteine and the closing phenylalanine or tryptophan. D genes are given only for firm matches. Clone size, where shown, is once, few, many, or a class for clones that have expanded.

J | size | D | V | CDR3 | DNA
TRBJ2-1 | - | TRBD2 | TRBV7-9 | CASSPNRGAGGSYNEQFF | TGTGCCAGCAGCCCCAATCGAGGAGCGGGGGGGTCCTACAATGAGCAGTTCTTC
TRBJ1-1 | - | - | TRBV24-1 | CATSDPNRNTEAFF | TGTGCCACCAGTGATCCCAACAGGAACACTGAAGCTTTCTTT
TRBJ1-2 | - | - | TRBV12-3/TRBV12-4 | CASRGQLNYGYTF | TGTGCCAGCAGGGGACAATTAAACTATGGCTACACCTTC
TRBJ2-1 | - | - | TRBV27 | CASSFIVTTNEQFF | TGTGCCAGCAGTTTCATAGTAACCACCAATGAGCAGTTCTTC
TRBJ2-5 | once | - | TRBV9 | CASSVGGTQETQYF | TGTGCCAGCAGCGTAGGTGGCACCCAAGAGACCCAGTACTTC
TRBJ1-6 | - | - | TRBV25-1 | CASTQGDVGNSPLHF | TGTGCCAGCACACAGGGAGATGTGGGTAATTCACCCCTCCACTTT
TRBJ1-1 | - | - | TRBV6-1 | CASGGVAGNTEAFF | TGTGCCAGCGGTGGGGTAGCGGGGAACACTGAAGCTTTCTTT
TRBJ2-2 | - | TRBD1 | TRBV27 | CASSLEWDRPTGELFF | TGTGCCAGCAGTTTAGAGTGGGACAGGCCCACCGGGGAGCTGTTTTTT
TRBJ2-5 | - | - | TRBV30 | CAWTERGTQYF | TGTGCCTGGACAGAACGGGGGACCCAGTACTTC
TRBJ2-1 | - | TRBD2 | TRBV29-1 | CSVRTSGSYNEQFF | TGCAGCGTTAGGACTAGCGGGAGCTACAATGAGCAGTTCTTC
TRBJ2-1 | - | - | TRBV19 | CASSIGIRGNNEQFF | TGTGCCAGTAGTATAGGGATAAGGGGTAACAATGAGCAGTTCTTC
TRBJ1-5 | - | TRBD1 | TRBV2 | CASNGQARNQPQHF | TGTGCCAGCAATGGACAGGCGCGCAATCAGCCCCAGCATTTT
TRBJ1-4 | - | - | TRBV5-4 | CASSLGGRNEKLFF | TGTGCCAGCAGCTTGGGAGGGCGTAATGAAAAACTGTTTTTT
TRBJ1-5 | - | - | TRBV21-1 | CASSANQGYNQPQHF | TGTGCCAGCAGCGCTAACCAGGGTTACAATCAGCCCCAGCATTTT
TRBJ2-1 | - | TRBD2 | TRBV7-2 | CASQSGRTSIYNEQFF | TGTGCCAGCCAGAGCGGGAGGACCTCCATCTACAATGAGCAGTTCTTC
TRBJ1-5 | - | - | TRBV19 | CASSQTYGGLGNQPQHF | TGTGCCAGTAGTCAGACCTACGGGGGGCTGGGCAATCAGCCCCAGCATTTT
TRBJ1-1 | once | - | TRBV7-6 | CASSLGGPGISAEAFF | TGTGCCAGCAGCTTAGGGGGGCCTGGCATCAGCGCTGAAGCTTTCTTT
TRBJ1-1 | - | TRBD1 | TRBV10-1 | CASSEKGTGSTEAFF | TGCGCCAGCAGTGAAAAGGGGACAGGGAGTACTGAAGCTTTCTTT
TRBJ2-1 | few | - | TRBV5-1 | CASSSIKGSLYNEQFF | TGCGCCAGCAGCTCTATTAAGGGGTCACTTTACAATGAGCAGTTCTTC
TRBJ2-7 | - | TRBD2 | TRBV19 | CASSIATGGAGEQYF | TGTGCCAGTAGTATAGCCACCGGGGGGGCCGGTGAGCAGTACTTC
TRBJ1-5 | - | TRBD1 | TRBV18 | CASSPPNGQGNQPQHF | TGTGCCAGCTCACCACCAAATGGACAGGGCAATCAGCCCCAGCATTTT
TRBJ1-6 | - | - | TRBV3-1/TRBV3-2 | CASSPKRSSYNSPLHF | TGTGCCAGCAGCCCGAAAAGGAGCTCCTATAATTCACCCCTCCACTTT
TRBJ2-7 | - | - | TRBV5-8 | CASRWTDTYEQYF | TGTGCCAGCAGATGGACTGATACCTACGAGCAGTACTTC
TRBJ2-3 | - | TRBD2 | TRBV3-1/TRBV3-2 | CASSQDPSGFTDTQYF | TGTGCCAGCAGCCAAGACCCTAGCGGGTTCACAGATACGCAGTATTTT
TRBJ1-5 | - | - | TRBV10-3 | CAISGEGLSNQPQHF | TGTGCCATCAGTGGGGAGGGACTCAGCAATCAGCCCCAGCATTTT
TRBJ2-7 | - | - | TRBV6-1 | CASSPGGMYEQYF | TGTGCCAGCAGTCCCGGAGGAATGTACGAGCAGTACTTC
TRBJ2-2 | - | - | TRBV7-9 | CASSLWAVTGELFF | TGTGCCAGCAGCTTATGGGCAGTCACCGGGGAGCTGTTTTTT
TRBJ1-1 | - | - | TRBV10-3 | CAISEKDKMNTEAFF | TGTGCCATCAGTGAGAAGGACAAAATGAACACTGAAGCTTTCTTT
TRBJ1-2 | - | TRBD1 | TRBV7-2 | CASSFPGQGALGGGYTF | TGTGCCAGCAGCTTTCCCGGACAGGGGGCACTAGGGGGTGGCTACACCTTC
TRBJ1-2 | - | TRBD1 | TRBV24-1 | CATSDTGTANVYGYTF | TGTGCCACCAGTGACACCGGGACAGCGAACGTCTATGGCTACACCTTC
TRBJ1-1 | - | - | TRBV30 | CAWSVSSGPGDTEAFF | TGTGCCTGGAGTGTGAGTTCAGGACCCGGGGACACTGAAGCTTTCTTT
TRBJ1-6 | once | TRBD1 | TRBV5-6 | CASSWGAGGLGSPLHF | TGTGCCAGCAGCTGGGGGGCAGGGGGCCTCGGTTCACCCCTCCACTTT
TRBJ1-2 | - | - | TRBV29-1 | CSVPQGKGGYTF | TGCAGCGTCCCTCAGGGAAAGGGTGGCTACACCTTC
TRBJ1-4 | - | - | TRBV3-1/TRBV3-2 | CASSPGGANEKLFF | TGTGCCAGCAGCCCCGGAGGGGCTAATGAAAAACTGTTTTTT
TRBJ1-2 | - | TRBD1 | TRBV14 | CASSRDRIYGYTF | TGTGCCAGCAGCCGGGACAGAATCTATGGCTACACCTTC
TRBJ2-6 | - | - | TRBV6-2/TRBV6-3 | CASSFGTTGANVLTF | TGTGCCAGCAGTTTCGGGACAACTGGGGCCAACGTCCTGACTTTC
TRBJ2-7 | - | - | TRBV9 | CASSAHTASYEQYF | TGTGCCAGCAGCGCTCATACAGCCTCCTACGAGCAGTACTTC
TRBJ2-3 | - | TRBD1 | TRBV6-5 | CASSFTGEITDTQYF | TGTGCCAGCAGTTTTACAGGGGAAATCACAGATACGCAGTATTTT
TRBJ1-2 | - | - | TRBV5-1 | CASSLQDTYYGYTF | TGCGCCAGCAGCTTGCAGGATACCTACTATGGCTACACCTTC
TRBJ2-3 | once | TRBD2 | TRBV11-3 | CASSLLAGGSDTQYF | TGTGCCAGCAGCTTACTAGCGGGGGGATCAGATACGCAGTATTTT
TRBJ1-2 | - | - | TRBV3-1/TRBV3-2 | CASSPSYSNYGYTF | TGTGCCAGCAGCCCCAGTTATAGCAACTATGGCTACACCTTC
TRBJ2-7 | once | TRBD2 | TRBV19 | CASSPSGGYEQYF | TGTGCCAGTAGTCCCTCGGGGGGCTACGAGCAGTACTTC
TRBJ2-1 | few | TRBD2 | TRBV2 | CASRGDLAGGNNEQFF | TGTGCCAGCAGGGGTGATCTAGCGGGAGGAAACAATGAGCAGTTCTTC
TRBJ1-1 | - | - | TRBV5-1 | CASSLATPNTEAFF | TGCGCCAGCAGCTTGGCCACACCGAACACTGAAGCTTTCTTT
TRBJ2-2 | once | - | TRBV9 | CASSVGPGDTGELFF | TGTGCCAGCAGCGTAGGCCCGGGGGACACCGGGGAGCTGTTTTTT
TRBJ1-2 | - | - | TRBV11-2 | CASSLDRTPIGYTF | TGTGCCAGCAGCTTAGATCGCACTCCTATTGGCTACACCTTC
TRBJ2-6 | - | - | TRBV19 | CASSILSSGANVLTF | TGTGCCAGTAGTATCCTCAGCTCTGGGGCCAACGTCCTGACTTTC
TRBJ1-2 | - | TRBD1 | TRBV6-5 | CASSQQGGYGYTF | TGTGCCAGCAGTCAACAGGGGGGATATGGCTACACCTTC
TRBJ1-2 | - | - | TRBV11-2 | CASSLVTGPYGYTF | TGTGCCAGCAGCTTAGTTACAGGGCCCTATGGCTACACCTTC
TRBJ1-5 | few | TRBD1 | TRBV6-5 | CASGDRVNQPQHF | TGTGCCAGCGGAGACAGGGTCAATCAGCCCCAGCATTTT
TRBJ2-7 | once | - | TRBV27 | CASRARPRETHEQYF | TGTGCCAGCAGAGCCCGGCCTAGGGAGACCCACGAGCAGTACTTC
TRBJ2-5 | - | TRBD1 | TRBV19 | CASSPRGTGKETQYF | TGTGCCAGTAGTCCACGTGGGACAGGGAAAGAGACCCAGTACTTC
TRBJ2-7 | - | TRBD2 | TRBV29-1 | CSVRLADSYEQYF | TGCAGCGTCCGACTAGCGGACTCCTACGAGCAGTACTTC
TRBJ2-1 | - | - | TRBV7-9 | CASSPKPPSENEQFF | TGTGCCAGCAGCCCAAAACCGCCTAGCGAAAATGAGCAGTTCTTC
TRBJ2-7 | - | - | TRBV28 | CASCKEDFYEQYF | TGTGCCAGCTGTAAGGAGGACTTCTACGAGCAGTACTTC
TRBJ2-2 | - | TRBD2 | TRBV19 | CASSSGLALTGELFF | TGTGCCAGTAGTAGTGGACTAGCGCTTACCGGGGAGCTGTTTTTT
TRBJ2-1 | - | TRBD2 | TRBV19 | CASSPRGLAGSSYNEQFF | TGTGCCAGTAGTCCCCGGGGGCTAGCGGGGAGCTCCTACAATGAGCAGTTCTTC
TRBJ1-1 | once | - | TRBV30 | CAWSEQVNTEAFF | TGTGCCTGGAGTGAACAGGTTAACACTGAAGCTTTCTTT
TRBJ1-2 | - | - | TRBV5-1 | CASSWFREVDGYTF | TGCGCCAGCAGTTGGTTCAGGGAGGTGGATGGCTACACCTTC
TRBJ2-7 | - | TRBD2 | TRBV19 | CASHYRGDGFRYTPTDIDEQYF | TGTGCCAGTCATTATCGGGGGGATGGCTTCCGATATACCCCCACGGACATCGACGAGCAGTACTTC